This T cell receptor (beta chain) comes out of a study of blood T cells in healthy people across ages. The study's findings and limits: Strong correlation existed between TCR beta diversity and naive T cell percentage. Leaving the PBMCs unsorted stopped any conclusive comparison of naive versus antigen-experienced cells.

Together with a sample-barcoded 5' primer, a J-beta primer mix was included in a second PCR lasting about 7 to 11 cycles. MiXCR, run by TCRdb on the 5' RACE reads, gives a single entry per CDR3 protein. The table lists around 970,000 distinct CDR3 sequences, around 54% of them singletons, with over 20% in the top ten. Germline V lookup: CDR1 MRHNA, CDR2 SNTAGT. This CDR3 region has 14 residues. Each donor gave approximately 9.5 milliliters of peripheral blood. Notes on this clonotype: The antigen is unknown. It may be a read error: a sequence one base away is much more abundant.

The sequencing sample was made of blood. The receptor was derived from a woman in her sixties or seventies in good health. This rearrangement joins TRBV6-4 to TRBJ2-1; TRBD2 matches 12 bases. DNA of the CDR3: TGTGCCAGCATTGACTCGACTAGCGGGAGTGAGCAGTTCTTC. It is translated as CASIDSTSGSEQFF.